A selection of T cell receptor beta chains follows, all from one sample in a study of early T cells in non-severe SARS-CoV-2 infection. TCRdb re-analysed the 5' RACE reads in MiXCR, keeping a single row per CDR3 protein. Of approximately 50,000 distinct CDR3 sequences detected, approximately 9.8% appear once; the ten largest clones hold over 6.5%. The specimen sequenced was whole blood. Every receptor here comes from an adult who was a healthcare worker with PCR-confirmed SARS-CoV-2 infection or an uninfected control (not recorded which). Both conserved end residues are trimmed from each CDR3. The size entry is marked missing in some rows and otherwise reads once, few, many or a size class.

-,TRBJ2-1,TRBV20-1,SAPGGGLATSSYNEQF
many,TRBJ1-1,TRBV12-3/TRBV12-4,ASSPTGFGGEAF
-,TRBJ2-7,TRBV12-2,ASPFGGRSYEQY
many,TRBJ2-7,TRBV2,ASTGTNSYEQY
many,TRBJ2-6,TRBV21-1,ASSKGQDKKFSGANVLT
many,TRBJ2-1,TRBV18,ASSRIGTSSYNEQF
few,TRBJ1-1,TRBV12-3/TRBV12-4,ASTPGRLNTEAF
few,TRBJ2-3,TRBV27,ASSSNTHTQY
many,TRBJ1-1,TRBV12-3/TRBV12-4,ASSARLGRRNTEAF
-,TRBJ2-7,TRBV9,ASSVLAGEIPYGQY
few,TRBJ2-1,TRBV7-8,ASSSRTRTGDNEQF
many,TRBJ2-2,TRBV11-3,ASSLNTGELF
-,TRBJ2-7,TRBV10-3,AISGNPPDEQY
many,TRBJ2-3,TRBV5-1,ASRRVSTDTQY
many,TRBJ2-3,TRBV7-6,ASSLVAGATDTQY
many,TRBJ1-1,TRBV7-8,ASSLDPGRPAF
many,TRBJ2-1,TRBV5-1,ASSLAKGSGPYDEQF
few,TRBJ1-1,TRBV20-1,SATKQVNTEAF
few,TRBJ2-7,TRBV7-9,ASASPRDIPSYEQY
many,TRBJ2-1,TRBV29-1,SVDRLAGPNIPYNEQF
few,TRBJ2-3,TRBV13,ASSSLSRDGSTDTQY
many,TRBJ1-6,TRBV11-2,ASSFHAPQTRSPLH
few,TRBJ2-1,TRBV6-5,ASSYSTINYNEQF
-,TRBJ2-3,TRBV6-5,ASRQDRITDTQY
-,TRBJ1-2,TRBV24-1,ATSDATDRVYGYT
many,TRBJ1-3,TRBV4-2,ASSQDVGHSSGNTIY
many,TRBJ1-1,TRBV5-6,ASSSRGAMNTEAF
-,TRBJ1-5,TRBV20-1,SARDFGQGNQPQH
-,TRBJ2-7,TRBV7-9,ASSSPAGSYEQY
few,TRBJ1-4,TRBV3-1,ASSPGERRVF
few,TRBJ1-4,TRBV7-2,ASSGGVREKLF
-,TRBJ2-7,TRBV7-2,ASSLEALAGSYEQY
many,TRBJ2-1,TRBV3-1,ASSQHSGRISSYNEQF
few,TRBJ1-2,TRBV27,ASSHRGRGDYGYT
-,TRBJ2-7,TRBV28,ASSFPSLRIYEQY
many,TRBJ2-7,TRBV7-7,ASSPRTSGRVEEQY
few,TRBJ2-7,TRBV5-1,ASSLVGTSGYEQY
many,TRBJ2-5,TRBV28,ASSLWDFQETQY
many,TRBJ2-7,TRBV9,ASRRTATSYEQY
many,TRBJ2-1,TRBV20-1,SADRDRNEQF
-,TRBJ1-1,TRBV7-9,ASSLAWLNTEAF
medium-sized,TRBJ2-7,TRBV6-2/TRBV6-3,AVGPPYHIYEQY
many,TRBJ2-7,TRBV7-9,ASSSTGYEQY
-,TRBJ2-3,TRBV5-5,ASSFDSLTDTQY
many,TRBJ2-2,TRBV6-5,ASSTDRAYTGELF
few,TRBJ1-3,TRBV4-2,ASSQDVLGQHSENTIY
-,TRBJ2-5,TRBV2,ASSRDNWETQY
many,TRBJ2-1,TRBV30,AWSPDRVNYNEQF
-,TRBJ2-1,TRBV20-1,SASPPGQGTYNEQF
many,TRBJ1-5,TRBV20-1,SASNQGSQPQH
-,TRBJ2-1,TRBV20-1,SARGERAEQF
few,TRBJ2-7,TRBV4-1,ASSQGMGQEAYEQY
-,TRBJ1-1,TRBV18,ASSPGAGAEAF
-,TRBJ2-4,TRBV27,ASSPIVGTQEAKNIQY
medium-sized,TRBJ2-7,TRBV7-3,ASSSSGIYEQY
few,TRBJ1-6,TRBV25-1,ASSEPDTYNSPLH
-,TRBJ2-1,TRBV6-5,ASSYDGWRAQF
many,TRBJ2-2,TRBV7-9,ASMPLAGSNTGELF
-,TRBJ1-2,TRBV28,ASSSGGGNSYT